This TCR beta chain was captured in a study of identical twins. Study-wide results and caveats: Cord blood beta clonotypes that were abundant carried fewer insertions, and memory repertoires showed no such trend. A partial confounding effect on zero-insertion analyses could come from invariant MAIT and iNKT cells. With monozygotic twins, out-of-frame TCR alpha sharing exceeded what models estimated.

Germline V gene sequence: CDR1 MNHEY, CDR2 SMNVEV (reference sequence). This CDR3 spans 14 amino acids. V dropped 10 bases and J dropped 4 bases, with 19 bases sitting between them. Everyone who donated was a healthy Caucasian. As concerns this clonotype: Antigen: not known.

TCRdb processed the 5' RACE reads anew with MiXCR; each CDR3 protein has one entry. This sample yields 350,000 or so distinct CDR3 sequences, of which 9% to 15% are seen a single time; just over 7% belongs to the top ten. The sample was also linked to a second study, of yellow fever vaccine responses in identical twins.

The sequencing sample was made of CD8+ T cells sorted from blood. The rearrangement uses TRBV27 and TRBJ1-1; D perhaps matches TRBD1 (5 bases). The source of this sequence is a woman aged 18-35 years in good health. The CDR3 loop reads CAIKTGGVPTEAFF. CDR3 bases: TGTGCCATCAAAACGGGGGGGGTCCCCACTGAAGCTTTCTTT.